The clone carrying this TCR beta chain was picked up one time. This sample stems from a study of blood T cell repertoires in COVID-19. Study summary: Both acute and convalescent COVID-19 samples were obtained from the United States, Italy and Spain. From T cells, B-cell-depleted T cells, or PBMCs came the material, which was cDNA or gDNA.

Sequencing used immunoSEQ multiplex PCR; TCRdb keeps in-frame clones, though not all of them. The sample has some 100,000 clones; roughly 80% are singletons. Looked up from germline, CDR1 is SGHKS and CDR2 is YYEKEE (reference sequence). This CDR3 is 15 amino acids long. With 1 base removed from V and 2 bases from J, the gap between germline ends came to 9 bases. The source is a woman aged 60-70 years with acute or convalescent COVID-19. Specimen: peripheral blood. V gene TRBV5-5 combines with J gene TRBJ1-4, with D perhaps matching TRBD1 (5 bases). The CDR3 sequence: CASSLRGVTNEKLFF. Here the CDR3 DNA reads TGTGCCAGCAGCTTGCGGGGGGTTACTAATGAAAAACTGTTTTTT.